This T cell receptor (beta chain) was obtained from a study of cytomegalovirus exposure and HLA in healthy donors. Study-wide findings and caveats: After further analysis at a later stage, around 17,000 TCR beta sequences were associated with HLA alleles at 0.05 false discovery rate. Most sequenced TCRs were rare (though some public TCRs occurred in many donors).

Only a few counts were recorded for this clone. Its specificity is not known. The CDR3 spans 16 residues. The germline CDR1 and CDR2 sequences are SGHVS and FNYEAQ. The V and J ends lost 4 bases and 0 bases, in that order; junction bases with no gene match: 5. PCR was performed using 60 Vbeta and 13 Jbeta primers. The table came from immunoSEQ multiplex PCR; TCRdb's copy has only in-frame clones and leaves some out. The sample includes 85,000 to 100,000 clones, around 73% of them seen just once. The receptor's source is a woman in her 40s in good health and CMV-seropositive. The chain carries TRBV7-6 and TRBJ1-3; 8 nucleotides agree with TRBD1. The source material was PBMCs. The CDR3 here is CASSSTGVDSGNTIYF. CDR3 DNA sequence: TGTGCCAGCAGCTCGACAGGGGTCGACTCTGGAAACACCATATATTTT.